These 8 T cell receptor beta chains were all obtained from the same sample, sequenced in a study of blood T cell repertoires in COVID-19. Clones were read by immunoSEQ multiplex PCR, and TCRdb kept only the in-frame ones, dropping some. Seen here are 110,000 or so clones, 75% to 90% observed once, and the top ten hold less than 30%. Sequencing was done on a sample of peripheral blood. The receptors derive from a man aged 65 to 79 with active or convalescent COVID-19.

The CDR3 sequence: CAWSVRSATREQYF. DNA of the CDR3: TGTGCCTGGAGTGTACGCTCGGCCACGCGGGAGCAGTACTTC. The rearrangement links TRBV30 to TRBJ2-7; D not resolved. Germline values: CDR1 GTSNPN, CDR2 SVGIG (reference sequence). The CDR3 consists of 14 residues. V dropped 0 bases and J dropped 7 bases, with 16 bases sitting between them.

The V call is TRBV19, the J call TRBJ2-3, with 9 bases aligning to TRBD2. The CDR3 is 18 residues long. Germline CDR1 is LNHDA and CDR2 is SQIVND (reference sequence). V lost 3 bases and J lost 1; bases outside the gene matches: 11. In nucleotides, the CDR3 is TGTGCCAGTAGTATCCAACCCGGTAGGACTAGCGGCACAGATACGCAGTATTTT. It translates to CASSIQPGRTSGTDTQYF.

The V call is TRBV11-2, the J call TRBJ2-5; 9 bases agree with TRBD2. The V segment lost 1 base and the J segment 5 bases; nucleotides outside the gene matches: 8. CDR1 and CDR2 (germline): SGHAT, FQNNGV. The CDR3 totals 16 residues. The CDR3 protein is CASSLGAGGPRETQYF. CDR3 DNA: TGTGCCAGCAGCTTAGGGGCGGGAGGGCCCCGGGAGACCCAGTACTTC.

The chain is built from TRBV7-8 and TRBJ1-3; D remains unclear. Looked up from germline, CDR1 is SGHVS and CDR2 is FQNEAQ. This CDR3 region has 12 residues. V shed 7 bases and J shed 2 bases, with 6 bases lying between them. Written as DNA, the CDR3 is TGTGCCAGCACCGTCCCTGGAAACACCATATATTTT. Residues: CASTVPGNTIYF.

The V call is TRBV21-1, the J call TRBJ1-2; TRBD1 is the table's D call and was not checked against the DNA. TRBV21-1 is marked as a pseudogene. The CDR3 covers 13 residues. The CDR3 nucleotides are TGTGCCAGCAGCAAAGACAGGGAGTATGGCTACACCTTC. Amino acid sequence: CASSKDREYGYTF.

The V call is TRBV7-8, the J call TRBJ1-1; possible D gene TRBD1, 6 bases. V was shortened by 6 bases and J by 1 base, with 9 bases between the two germline ends. This CDR3 region has 13 residues. The germline V gene has CDR1 SGHVS and CDR2 FQNEAQ. The CDR3 loop reads CASRRTENTEAFF. The CDR3 DNA reads as TGTGCCAGCAGACGGACAGAGAACACTGAAGCTTTCTTT.

The V call is TRBV27, the J call TRBJ1-1, with 9 bases fitting TRBD1. This CDR3 has 16 amino acids. V was pared by 5 bases and J by 5 bases, with 12 bases of the junction left unmatched. Germline assignment: CDR1 MNHEY and CDR2 SMNVEV (reference sequence). The CDR3 here is CASSPGQGRVGTEAFF. CDR3 nucleotide sequence: TGTGCCAGCAGTCCGGGACAGGGTCGGGTTGGAACTGAAGCTTTCTTT.

This clone has only one observation. This chain connects TRBV19 to TRBJ2-5; TRBD2 matches 7 bases. This CDR3 is 15 amino acids long. CDR1 is LNHDA, CDR2 SQIVND, per germline (reference sequence). V shed 5 bases, J shed 0 bases, and the junction held 6 bases outside the gene matches. The CDR3 nucleotides are TGTGCCAGTAGTCTCCCTACTAGCGACCAAGAGACCCAGTACTTC. Protein: CASSLPTSDQETQYF.